The clone carrying this T cell receptor (delta chain) is judged large. What it binds is unknown. This specimen includes other DNA sequences encoding the same CDR3. This record belongs to a study of delta chains in infants with herpesvirus infections. About the study: Postnatally CMV-infected infants were checked for a public fetal Vdelta1/Vgamma8 clonotype. Study findings and constraints: Among Vdelta1 cells, the public clonotype apparently waned within around two months.

This CDR3 is 13 amino acids long. CDR1 is TSWWSYY and CDR2 is QGS in the germline V gene. The V and J ends lost 4 bases and 8 bases respectively, with 14 bases between them. PBMC RNA was reverse transcribed using gamma-chain- and delta-chain-specific primers. TCRdb repeated clone calling on the RT-PCR reads with CATT. Of roughly 410 delta-chain clones in the sample, about 23% were seen once. The chain combines TRDV1 with TRDJ1; D unresolved. The clonotype comes from a human donor who was a Ugandan infant, either HIV-exposed or HIV-unexposed (not recorded which). Sequencing used peripheral blood, obtained at time point 1 of longitudinal follow-up. Here the CDR3 DNA reads TGTGCTCTTGGGGGGTCATATCGGCGGAAACTCATCTTT. It is translated as CALGGSYRRKLIF.